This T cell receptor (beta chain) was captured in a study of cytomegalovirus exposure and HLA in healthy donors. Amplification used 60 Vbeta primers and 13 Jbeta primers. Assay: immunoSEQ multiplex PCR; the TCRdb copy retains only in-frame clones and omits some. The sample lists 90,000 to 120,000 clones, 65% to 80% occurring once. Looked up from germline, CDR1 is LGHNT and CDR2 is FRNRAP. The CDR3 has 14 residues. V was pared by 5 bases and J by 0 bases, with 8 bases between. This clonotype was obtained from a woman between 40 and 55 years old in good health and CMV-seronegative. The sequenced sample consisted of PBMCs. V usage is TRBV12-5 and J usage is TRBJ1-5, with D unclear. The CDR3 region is CASGQAVSNQPQHF. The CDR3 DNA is TGTGCTAGTGGTCAAGCGGTTAGCAATCAGCCCCAGCATTTT.